Listed below are T cell receptor beta chains from one sample, sequenced in a study of Ad26.COV2.S vaccination and SARS-CoV-2 variants. TCRdb's table, derived via immunoSEQ multiplex PCR, lists solely in-frame clones and lacks some. The sample comprises 150,000 to 200,000 clones, 87% of which are singletons, and around 6.1% rests with the top ten. The specimen comprised peripheral blood, sampled after recovery from COVID-19. The receptor source for this set is a human donor who had recovered from COVID-19. CDR3s include the opening cysteine and the closing phenylalanine or tryptophan. The D gene is left open where the match is weak. Clone size, where shown, is once, few, many, or a class for clones that have expanded.

J gene,V gene,D gene,clone size,CDR3 DNA,CDR3 protein
TRBJ2-1,TRBV7-4,.,.,TGTGCCAGCAGCTTAGCGGGCAGGGGATACAATGAGCAGTTCTTC,CASSLAGRGYNEQFF
TRBJ2-7,TRBV1,.,.,TGCACCAGCAGCCAAGATGGGGACTCCAGCGCCCCCTCAAGCTCCTACGAGCAGTACTTC,CTSSQDGDSSAPSSSYEQYF
TRBJ2-5,TRBV6-5,.,.,TGTGCCAGCAGTTACTCCGGCGGGACCGAGACCCAGTACTTC,CASSYSGGTETQYF
TRBJ1-4,TRBV13,.,.,TGTGCCAGCAGCTCCAGAGGGACTAATGAAAAACTGTTTTTT,CASSSRGTNEKLFF
TRBJ2-7,TRBV6-1,TRBD1,.,TGTGCCAGCAGTGAAGCCACCGGGACAGGGTCCTACGAGCAGTACTTC,CASSEATGTGSYEQYF
TRBJ2-7,TRBV12-3/TRBV12-4,.,.,TGTGCCAGCGGAATAGAAGAGGGCTACGAGCAGTACTTC,CASGIEEGYEQYF
TRBJ2-1,TRBV1,.,once,TGCACCAGCAGCCAAGATTCCCCCCCTTACAATGAGCAGTTCTTC,CTSSQDSPPYNEQFF
TRBJ1-5,TRBV27,.,.,TGTGCCAGCAGTTTAGATCGGATTCAGCCCCAGCATTTT,CASSLDRIQPQHF
TRBJ1-3,TRBV4-2,.,.,TGTGCCAGCAGCCGTTCCTCCGGGAGGCCCTCTGGAAACACCATATATTTT,CASSRSSGRPSGNTIYF
TRBJ1-1,TRBV7-3,.,.,TGTGCCAGCAGCTTATCGCATTACATGAACACTGAAGCTTTCTTT,CASSLSHYMNTEAFF
TRBJ1-1,TRBV11-2,.,few,TGTGCCAGCAGCCCACAGCGGGGAACTGAAGCTTTCTTT,CASSPQRGTEAFF
TRBJ1-2,TRBV2,TRBD1,.,TGTGCCAGCAGTGAGGCCAGGACAGGGGGCAATGGTGGCTACACCTTC,CASSEARTGGNGGYTF
TRBJ1-6,TRBV30,.,.,TGTGCCTGGACAGTAAGAGGCGGCCAACTCTCCTATAATTCACCCCTCCACTTT,CAWTVRGGQLSYNSPLHF
TRBJ2-1,TRBV3-1/TRBV3-2,TRBD1,.,TGTGCCAGCAGCCAGGCTCGGGACAGTCGGAATGAGCAGTTCTTC,CASSQARDSRNEQFF
TRBJ2-5,TRBV5-5,.,few,TGTGCCAGCAGCTGGGGACCCACCCAAGAGACCCAGTACTTC,CASSWGPTQETQYF
TRBJ2-7,TRBV5-6,.,.,TGTGCCAGCAGCTTGGGAGGGCAGGGGCCCCTATCCTACGAGCAGTACTTC,CASSLGGQGPLSYEQYF
TRBJ2-7,TRBV4-1,.,.,TGCGCCAGCAGCCCGTTTTCATCCCTACCCCACGAGCAGTACTTC,CASSPFSSLPHEQYF
TRBJ1-2,TRBV11-3,TRBD1,.,TGTGCCAGCAGCTTAGATTTTGGGCAGGGGGCGGAATATATGAACTATGGCTACACCTTC,CASSLDFGQGAEYMNYGYTF
TRBJ2-7,TRBV30,TRBD2,.,TGTGCCTGGAGTCAATACCGGGGGGGGAGCTCCTACGAGCAGTACTTC,CAWSQYRGGSSYEQYF
TRBJ2-7,TRBV7-7,.,.,TGTGCTAGCAGCTTGCCGGACTGGAGCTCCTACGAGCAGTACTTC,CASSLPDWSSYEQYF
TRBJ1-1,TRBV6-5,.,.,TGTGCCACCTGGGGAGGTACTGAAGCTTTCTTT,CATWGGTEAFF
TRBJ2-7,TRBV7-2,.,.,TGTGCCAGCAGCTTAGAGACGGGGGGCGCCTACGAGCAGTACTTC,CASSLETGGAYEQYF
TRBJ2-7,TRBV2,TRBD1,.,TGTGCCAGCAGTTCGGACAGGGACGAGCAGTACTTC,CASSSDRDEQYF
TRBJ2-7,TRBV27,TRBD2,.,TGTGCCAGCAGCATCGGGACTAGCGGGAGGAACGAGCAGTACTTC,CASSIGTSGRNEQYF
TRBJ2-3,TRBV5-5,TRBD2,.,TGTGCCAGCCGTCCCCAGGCGGGAGAGGGAGATACGCAGTATTTT,CASRPQAGEGDTQYF
TRBJ2-1,TRBV30,.,.,TGTGCCTGGGGTAGCGGTTACAATGAGCAGTTCTTC,CAWGSGYNEQFF
TRBJ2-7,TRBV6-6,.,.,TGTGCCAGCAGTCAGGGAATCGGGTCTGGCGAGCAGTACTTC,CASSQGIGSGEQYF